These 30 T cell receptor beta chains originate from one sample sequenced in a study of PD-1 blockade in classical Hodgkin lymphoma. Time point of the sample: cycle 4 day 1 (C4D1), after 5 to 7 weeks of nivolumab. Each patient experienced a relapse that followed autologous stem cell transplantation, and brentuximab vedotin exposure varied. Using immunoSEQ multiplex PCR, the repertoire was profiled, and TCRdb retains in-frame clones only, with some absent. The top ten clones hold roughly 9.4% of a sample with tens of thousands of clones, over 75% of them seen once. Sequenced material: peripheral blood mononuclear cells (PBMCs), taken before the fourth cycle of nivolumab. These receptors were obtained from a human donor with classical Hodgkin lymphoma.

This sequence joins TRBV27 and TRBJ2-7; TRBD1 agrees at 7 bases. Germline assignment: CDR1 MNHEY and CDR2 SMNVEV (reference sequence). V trimming: 0 bases; J trimming: 3 bases; junction bases outside the gene matches: 5. The CDR3 contains 15 residues. The CDR3 bases are TGTGCCAGCAGTTTATCCGGGACAGTGATCTACGAGCAGTACTTC. This encodes CASSLSGTVIYEQYF.

The chain uses TRBV19 and TRBJ1-1, with 7 bases fitting TRBD1. Trimming removed 7 bases from V and 4 bases from J; junction bases left unmatched: 6. CDR3 length: 13 amino acids. CDR1 and CDR2 (germline): LNHDA, SQIVND (reference sequence). This chain's CDR3 is CASTPQGSTEAFF. CDR3 sequence (DNA): TGTGCCAGTACCCCACAGGGGAGCACTGAAGCTTTCTTT.

The V call is TRBV16, the J call TRBJ1-1; 8 nucleotides align to TRBD1. J gave up 3 bases and V 6 bases, and 9 bases lay outside the gene matches. Germline V lookup: CDR1 KGHSY, CDR2 FQNENV. The CDR3 covers 15 residues. The CDR3 is CASRRQGIRDTEAFF. The CDR3 DNA follows: TGTGCCAGCAGACGACAGGGGATTCGGGACACTGAAGCTTTCTTT.

In this sample, this clone turned up a few times. The V gene is TRBV7-9, the J gene TRBJ2-7, with D unclear. The length of the CDR3 is 11 residues. Trimming left V 0 bases short and J 6 bases short, with 3 bases between. Germline V CDR1 and CDR2: SEHNR, FQNEAQ (reference sequence). CDR3 nucleotide sequence: TGTGCCAGCAGCTTAGCGGGCGAGCAGTACTTC. Its translation: CASSLAGEQYF.

The J gene is TRBJ2-2, the V gene TRBV2; D not resolved. The germline V and J ends were trimmed by 3 bases and 4 bases, with 12 bases remaining between them. Per the germline V gene, CDR1 is SNHLY and CDR2 is FYNNEI. The CDR3 is 15 amino acids. The CDR3 region has the DNA TGTGCCAGCAGTGAGAACCCACCAAGCACCGGGGAGCTGTTTTTT. It encodes CASSENPPSTGELFF.

This clone came up once. The gene calls are TRBV4-2 and TRBJ2-6; 14 bases fit TRBD2. With 5 bases clipped from V and 2 bases from J, the junction kept 5 bases outside the gene matches. Germline loops: CDR1 LGHNA, CDR2 YNFKEQ. The CDR3 is 18 amino acids. DNA of the CDR3: TGTGCCAGCAGCATGACTAGCGGGAGGGGAGCTGGGGCCAACGTCCTGACTTTC. It is translated as CASSMTSGRGAGANVLTF.

The chain joins TRBV7-8 to TRBJ2-3; 7 bases are shared with TRBD2. This CDR3 has 17 amino acids. With V trimmed by 3 bases and J by 7 bases, 16 bases remained unmatched. Germline-derived CDR1 and CDR2 are SGHVS and FQNEAQ. The CDR3 coding sequence is TGTGCCAGCAGCTTCACGCAGGGAGGGGTTGGTACGAATACGCAGTATTTT. Translating gives CASSFTQGGVGTNTQYF.

The chain's CDR3 is CASRTGVGTDTQYF. The CDR3, as DNA: TGTGCCAGTCGTACAGGGGTGGGCACAGATACGCAGTATTTT. The V gene is TRBV19, the J gene TRBJ2-3; 7 bases align to TRBD1. Looked up from germline, CDR1 is LNHDA and CDR2 is SQIVND (reference sequence). This CDR3 has 14 residues. The V and J ends lost 8 bases and 1 base, in that order; junction bases with no gene match: 6. The variable domain in full, completed from reference TRBV19 and TRBJ2-3, reads DGGITQSPKYLFRKEGQNVTLSCEQNLNHDAMYWYRQDPGQGLRLIYYSQIVNDFQKGDIAEGYSVSREKKESFPLTVTSAQKNPTAFYLCASRTGVGTDTQYFGPGTRLTVL.

The chain links TRBV7-2 to TRBJ2-7; D gene ambiguous. Germline CDR1 reads SGHTA; CDR2 reads FQGNSA. The CDR3 sequence is 12 residues long. The V end lost 4 bases, the J end lost 1 base, and 5 bases lay between the germline ends. This CDR3 is CASSSRSYEQYF. The CDR3 nucleotides are TGTGCCAGCAGCTCAAGGTCCTACGAGCAGTACTTC.

Only one count was recorded for this clone. V gene TRBV6-6 combines with J gene TRBJ2-6, with unresolved D. CDR1 is MNHNY, CDR2 SVGAGI, per germline (reference sequence). V lost 2 bases, J lost 0 bases, and 8 bases lay in between. This CDR3 has 16 amino acids. For the CDR3, the DNA is TGTGCCAGCAGTTACCCTCCCGGCTCTGGGGCCAACGTCCTGACTTTC. Translated, it gives CASSYPPGSGANVLTF.

Ten or more counts support this clone. The V call is TRBV4-3, the J call TRBJ2-7; 7 positions agree with TRBD1. Germline V CDR1 and CDR2: LGHNA, YSLEER. J was trimmed by 5 bases and V by 2 bases; bases with no gene match: 3. The CDR3 extends over 13 amino acids. In DNA, the CDR3 is TGCGCCAGCAGCCAATACAGGGGCGACGAGCAGTACTTC. It translates to CASSQYRGDEQYF.

The chain has TRBV5-6 and TRBJ2-4; D may match TRBD1 or TRBD2 (5 bases each). The CDR3 is 15 amino acids. The germline V gene encodes CDR1 SGHDT and CDR2 YYEEEE. V was trimmed by 2 bases and J by 0 bases, leaving 9 bases between them. The CDR3 DNA follows: TGTGCCAGCAGCTTTGTGGGGGTAGCCAAAAACATTCAGTACTTC. Translating gives CASSFVGVAKNIQYF.

The chain couples TRBV28 to TRBJ2-7, with 11 bases identical to TRBD2. Germline V CDR1 and CDR2: MDHEN, SYDVKM. J was trimmed by 12 bases and V by 6 bases; bases with no gene match: 19. CDR3 length equals 16 residues. CDR3 nucleotides: TGTGCCAGCAGCCCCGGTACTAGCGGGAGTGCCCCCCAGGGGTACTTC. Protein: CASSPGTSGSAPQGYF.

V is TRBV7-2 and J is TRBJ2-7; 11 positions agree with TRBD1. The CDR3 is 14 residues long. CDR1 is SGHTA, CDR2 FQGNSA, per germline. V lost 3 bases and J lost 4; bases outside the gene matches: 2. DNA for the CDR3: TGTGCCAGCAGCTTGGGACAGGGGGGGTACGAGCAGTACTTC. Translating it yields CASSLGQGGYEQYF.

The chain is built from TRBV7-9 and TRBJ1-2; D is undetermined. The CDR3 extends over 11 amino acids. Germline lookup yields CDR1 SEHNR and CDR2 FQNEAQ (reference sequence). V lost 4 bases and J lost 6, with 6 bases in between. In DNA, the CDR3 is TGTGCCAGCAGCTACGAGGATGGCTACACCTTC. Its translation: CASSYEDGYTF.

The CDR3 DNA is TGTGCCCCGGGACCGTGGGAGACCCAGTACTTC. Translation: CAPGPWETQYF. The chain combines TRBV6-5 with TRBJ2-5, with D tentatively TRBD1 or TRBD2 (5 bases each). Per germline, CDR1 MNHEY and CDR2 SVGAGI. There are 11 residues in the CDR3. Between the trimmed V and J ends, which lost 11 bases and 5 bases, there was a span of 12 bases.

This chain joins TRBV15 and TRBJ1-5, with no clear D. V lost 3 bases and J lost 4, with 10 bases in between. The CDR3 covers 14 residues. Germline V gives CDR1 LNHNV, CDR2 YYDKDF (reference sequence). The CDR3 sequence is CATSSFQANQPQHF. As DNA, the CDR3 is TGTGCCACCAGCAGTTTCCAGGCAAATCAGCCCCAGCATTTT. The complete variable domain, with remaining parts taken from reference TRBV15 and TRBJ1-5, reads DAMVIQNPRYQVTQFGKPVTLSCSQTLNHNVMYWYQQKSSQAPKLLFHYYDKDFNNEADTPDNFQSRRPNTSFCFLDIRSPGLGDTAMYLCATSSFQANQPQHFGDGTRLSIL.

This clone was seen more than once but under ten times. The chain uses TRBV5-6 and TRBJ2-7, with TRBD1 matching 9 bases. V was pared by 5 bases and J by 0 bases, with 9 bases of the junction left unmatched. CDR1 and CDR2 (germline): SGHDT, YYEEEE. There are 16 residues in the CDR3. CDR3 sequence reads: CASSLTGTGISYEQYF. CDR3 DNA sequence: TGTGCCAGCAGTTTAACCGGGACAGGGATCTCCTACGAGCAGTACTTC.

The V call is TRBV19, the J call TRBJ1-5; D not resolved. CDR3 length equals 13 residues. V gave up 3 bases and J gave up 5 bases, with 8 bases separating them. Germline V gene sequence: CDR1 LNHDA, CDR2 SQIVND (reference sequence). The chain's CDR3 is CASSIVTDQPQHF. Written as DNA, the CDR3 is TGTGCCAGTAGTATTGTTACTGATCAGCCCCAGCATTTT.

V gene TRBV18 combines with J gene TRBJ2-7; D is possibly TRBD1 (6 bases). Germline assignment: CDR1 KGHSH and CDR2 LQKENI. The V end was cut by 5 bases, the J end by 5 bases, with 19 bases between. The CDR3 spans 15 residues. This CDR3 reads CASSRRTARTDEQYF. DNA of the CDR3: TGTGCCAGCTCAAGAAGGACAGCCCGAACTGACGAGCAGTACTTC.

The CDR3 nucleotides read TGTGCCAGCAGCCGGGACTCTGGAAACACCATATATTTT. Translation: CASSRDSGNTIYF. This chain uses TRBV6-5 with TRBJ1-3; D gene uncertain. The CDR3 length is 13 residues. CDR1 is MNHEY and CDR2 is SVGAGI in the germline V gene. Trimming pared 6 bases from V and 0 bases from J, leaving 6 bases between.

CDR3 DNA: TGTGCCAGCAGTGGGACGGGGGGAGGCTACACCTTC. Translating gives CASSGTGGGYTF. The rearrangement links TRBV2 to TRBJ1-2, with D tentatively TRBD1 (5 bases). CDR3 length: 12 amino acids. Trimming removed 4 bases at V and 8 bases at J, with 11 bases between. Germline V gives CDR1 SNHLY, CDR2 FYNNEI. The full variable domain, rest sourced from reference TRBV2 and TRBJ1-2, is EPEVTQTPSHQVTQMGQEVILRCVPISNHLYFYWYRQILGQKVEFLVSFYNNEISEKSEIFDDQFSVERPDGSNFTLKIRSTKLEDSAMYFCASSGTGGGYTFGSGTRLTVV.

In nucleotides, the CDR3 is TGTGCCAGCGGCCCTAGCGGGAGTAGGGAGACCCAGTACTTC. Translating it yields CASGPSGSRETQYF. J is TRBJ2-5 and V is TRBV5-8; 10 positions match TRBD2. From germline, CDR1 is SGHTS and CDR2 YDEGEE. The CDR3 covers 14 residues. V lost 7 bases, J lost 5 bases, and 8 bases stayed unmatched.

This clone was seen more than once but under ten times. V gene TRBV19 combines with J gene TRBJ1-2; the match to TRBD1 covers 8 bases. The CDR3 sequence is 16 residues long. The V gene's germline CDR1 is LNHDA and CDR2 SQIVND (reference sequence). The V gene end was trimmed by 5 bases and the J gene end by 5 bases; junction bases not matched to a gene: 13. The chain's CDR3 is CASSPDRVDPVYGYTF. In DNA form, the CDR3 reads TGTGCCAGTAGTCCGGACAGGGTCGACCCTGTTTATGGCTACACCTTC.

J is TRBJ2-3 and V is TRBV28; D possibly corresponds to TRBD1 (5 bases). CDR1 and CDR2 (germline): MDHEN, SYDVKM. The V gene lost 0 bases and the J gene lost 2 bases, with 9 bases spanning the gap. The CDR3 is made up of 15 amino acids. CDR3 sequence reads: CASSLWQGPTDTQYF. In DNA form, the CDR3 reads TGTGCCAGCAGTTTATGGCAGGGCCCCACAGATACGCAGTATTTT.

The chain recombines TRBV6-5 with TRBJ2-7, with 11 bases aligning to TRBD1. Germline assignment: CDR1 MNHEY and CDR2 SVGAGI. The length of the CDR3 is 14 residues. V trimming: 5 bases; J trimming: 2 bases; junction bases outside the gene matches: 2. Here the CDR3 DNA reads TGTGCCAGCAGTCCGGACAGGGGGCCCTACGAGCAGTACTTC. As protein: CASSPDRGPYEQYF.

V gene TRBV10-3 combines with J gene TRBJ1-1; a weak D match, TRBD1 (5 bases). The CDR3 consists of 15 residues. The V end lost 0 bases, the J end lost 1 base, and 9 bases lay between the germline ends. Germline values: CDR1 ENHRY, CDR2 SYGVKD. CDR3 amino acids: CAISESQGGNTEAFF. The CDR3, as DNA: TGTGCCATCAGTGAGTCGCAGGGAGGGAACACTGAAGCTTTCTTT.

In DNA form, the CDR3 reads TGTGCCAGTAGTCGACTAGCGGGAGGGCTCTACGAGCAGTACTTC. Residues: CASSRLAGGLYEQYF. This chain joins TRBV19 and TRBJ2-7; 14 bases line up with TRBD2. The germline V gene has CDR1 LNHDA and CDR2 SQIVND (reference sequence). CDR3 length: 15 amino acids. J gave up 3 bases and V 5 bases, and 3 bases lay outside the gene matches.

The gene calls are TRBV4-1 and TRBJ1-2; D ambiguous. The CDR3 runs 15 residues. V lost 4 bases to trimming and J lost 4 bases, with 16 bases between them. From germline, CDR1 is MGHRA and CDR2 YSYEKL. CDR3 region: CASSPPKTTLYGYTF. CDR3 in DNA: TGCGCCAGCAGCCCCCCGAAGACAACCCTCTATGGCTACACCTTC.

The chain has TRBV28 and TRBJ2-3; 7 nucleotides match TRBD1. The CDR3 sequence is 12 residues long. Germline values: CDR1 MDHEN, CDR2 SYDVKM. V lost 11 bases and J lost 4; bases outside the gene matches: 6. CDR3 in amino acids: CAGATGPDTQYF. CDR3 DNA sequence: TGTGCCGGCGCGACAGGGCCAGATACGCAGTATTTT.